The clone carrying this T cell receptor beta chain was counted only a few times. The antigen remains undetermined. These data belong to a study of CD8 T cells in ankylosing spondylitis. Study results and caveats: The study identified a TCR beta motif of eight highly homologous variants that appeared characteristic of ankylosing spondylitis blood. Researchers report that disease-linked clones proved CD8+ and relatively rare in peripheral blood.

TCRdb itself ran the 5' RACE reads through MiXCR, one entry per CDR3 protein. The data show approximately 400,000 distinct CDR3 sequences, 17% seen once. This CDR3 is 16 amino acids long. Deletions cut 1 base from V and 2 bases from J, with 11 bases between. The germline V gene has CDR1 SEHNR and CDR2 FQNEAQ (reference sequence). The source of this sequence is a male donor with ankylosing spondylitis. This rearrangement joins TRBV7-9 to TRBJ1-4; unclear D gene. Sequenced: blood, either unsorted or a sorted T cell fraction (not recorded which). CDR3 DNA: TGTGCCAGCAGCTTAGTCGGGATGTCTACTAATGAAAAACTGTTTTTT. This translates into CASSLVGMSTNEKLFF. Using reference TRBV7-9 and TRBJ1-4 for the parts outside the CDR3, the full variable domain is DTGVSQNPRHKITKRGQNVTFRCDPISEHNRLYWYRQTLGQGPEFLTYFQNEAQLEKSRLLSDRFSAERPKGSFSTLEIQRTEQGDSAMYLCASSLVGMSTNEKLFFGSGTQLSVL.